These 26 T cell receptor beta chains share one sample of origin, sequenced in a study of shared clonotypes between healthy human individuals. Terminally differentiated effector memory CD45RA+ cells were excluded from the naive CD8 cells, which were CD45RO-negative and positively selected for CCR7. Measured with immunoSEQ multiplex PCR; TCRdb has only the in-frame clones, and not every one. There are more than 2 million clones in the sample; 85% to 95% occur only once, and about 1.6% lies in the top ten. The sample comprised naive CD8+ T cells from PBMCs. These receptor sequences come from a man aged 18 to 29 in good health. Some clones in this sample may be carry-over from other donors' samples.

The chain combines TRBV6-6 with TRBJ2-7, with D maybe TRBD2 (5 bases). The V end was cut by 8 bases, the J end by 2 bases, with 13 bases between. CDR3 size: 13 residues. Germline V gene lookup returns CDR1 MNHNY and CDR2 SVGAGI (reference sequence). The CDR3 reads CASSRRTPYEQYF. The CDR3 region has the DNA TGTGCCAGCTCACGGAGGACCCCCTACGAGCAGTACTTC.

CDR3 in amino acids: CASSFSGMNYGYTF. CDR3 sequence (DNA): TGTGCCAGCAGTTTTTCTGGGATGAACTATGGCTACACCTTC. The chain joins TRBV27 to TRBJ1-2; D ambiguous. The length of the CDR3 is 14 residues. From germline, CDR1 is MNHEY and CDR2 SMNVEV (reference sequence). Trimming removed 3 bases at V and 2 bases at J, with 10 bases between.

This clone was seen just once. V and J are TRBV4-2 and TRBJ1-1; D uncertain. V lost 3 bases, J lost 3 bases, and 14 bases lay in between. The V gene's germline CDR1 is LGHNA and CDR2 YNFKEQ. The CDR3 spans 15 residues. The CDR3, as DNA: TGTGCCAGCAGCCAGAGATTAAATAGGGACACTGAAGCTTTCTTT. It translates to CASSQRLNRDTEAFF.

The chain carries TRBV19 and TRBJ2-1, with 9 nucleotides matching TRBD1. This CDR3 is 14 amino acids long. Germline V gene sequence: CDR1 LNHDA, CDR2 SQIVND (reference sequence). The V gene end was trimmed by 4 bases and the J gene end by 8 bases; junction bases not matched to a gene: 6. DNA of the CDR3: TGTGCCAGTAGTAGAACAGGGGGCTTCGATGAGCAGTTCTTC. Amino acids: CASSRTGGFDEQFF.

The chain combines TRBV27 with TRBJ1-5, with D perhaps TRBD1 (6 bases). Trimming took off 4 bases at V and 5 bases at J, with 9 bases between the two ends. This CDR3 has 13 amino acids. Looked up from germline, CDR1 is MNHEY and CDR2 is SMNVEV (reference sequence). CDR3 loop: CASSWGADQPQHF. Here the CDR3 DNA reads TGTGCCAGCAGTTGGGGGGCGGATCAGCCCCAGCATTTT.

The DNA for the CDR3 is TGTGCCAGCAGGGAACTAGCGGGCGACCTGTACAATGAGCAGTTCTTC. Translation: CASRELAGDLYNEQFF. The V call is TRBV27, the J call TRBJ2-1; 9 nucleotides match TRBD2. This CDR3 region has 16 residues. The ends lost 6 bases at V and 4 bases at J; junction bases unmatched: 10. Looked up from germline, CDR1 is MNHEY and CDR2 is SMNVEV (reference sequence).

The chain uses TRBV14 and TRBJ2-3, with D possibly being TRBD2 (5 bases). Germline CDR1 SGHDN, CDR2 FVKESK. The CDR3 runs to 16 residues. Trimming removed 4 bases from V and 0 bases from J, with 14 bases in between. CDR3 loop: CASSPAAVPSTDTQYF. The CDR3, as DNA: TGTGCCAGCAGCCCAGCGGCGGTGCCTAGCACAGATACGCAGTATTTT.

The chain recombines TRBV27 with TRBJ2-7; either TRBD1 or TRBD2 may fit D (7 bases each). This CDR3 comprises 12 residues. V lost 11 bases and J 4 bases, leaving 15 bases between the germline ends. Germline V CDR1 and CDR2: MNHEY, SMNVEV (reference sequence). The CDR3 spells CAQDREGYEQYF. CDR3 DNA: TGTGCCCAAGACAGGGAGGGGTACGAGCAGTACTTC.

The chain combines TRBV7-8 with TRBJ2-3, with a weak D call TRBD2 (5 bases). Looked up from germline, CDR1 is SGHVS and CDR2 is FQNEAQ. The CDR3 is 14 residues long. The germline V and J ends were trimmed by 3 bases and 1 base, with 8 bases remaining between them. The CDR3 loop reads CASSFVRGTDTQYF. In nucleotides, the CDR3 is TGTGCCAGCAGCTTCGTGCGGGGCACAGATACGCAGTATTTT.

This clone was recorded once. The rearrangement uses TRBV7-9 and TRBJ2-6; D not certain. Germline loops: CDR1 SEHNR, CDR2 FQNEAQ (reference sequence). V lost 1 base and J 13 bases, leaving 11 bases between the germline ends. CDR3 length equals 13 residues. Here the CDR3 reads CASSLVSGWVLTF. CDR3 bases: TGTGCCAGCAGCTTAGTATCAGGTTGGGTCCTGACTTTC.

The DNA of the CDR3 is TGTGCCAGCGGGTCACGAACGGGCGCTGAAGCTTTCTTT. Encoded protein: CASGSRTGAEAFF. The rearrangement uses TRBV6-5 and TRBJ1-1; unclear D gene. Germline-derived CDR1 and CDR2 are MNHEY and SVGAGI. The CDR3 runs 13 residues. Deletions cut 8 bases from V and 6 bases from J, with 16 bases between.

Only one count was recorded for this clone. This sequence joins TRBV5-8 and TRBJ2-3; TRBD2 might be the D (6 bases). The CDR3 sequence is 16 residues long. The germline gives CDR1 SGHTS, CDR2 YDEGEE. V was shortened by 1 base and J by 3 bases, with 15 bases between the two germline ends. For the CDR3, the DNA is TGTGCCAGCAGCTTGTACGGCGGGACGGGGACAGATACGCAGTATTTT. Encoded protein: CASSLYGGTGTDTQYF.

This sequence joins TRBV13 and TRBJ2-1; possibly TRBD1 or TRBD2 for D (5 bases each). V gave up 4 bases and J gave up 8 bases, with 21 bases separating them. The CDR3 runs 16 residues. The germline CDR1 and CDR2 sequences are PRHDT and FYEKMQ (reference sequence). The CDR3, as DNA: TGTGCCAGCAGCTATACATGGACTCTCGGGGACGATGAGCAGTTCTTC. It encodes CASSYTWTLGDDEQFF. The full variable domain, rest sourced from reference TRBV13 and TRBJ2-1, is AAGVIQSPRHLIKEKRETATLKCYPIPRHDTVYWYQQGPGQDPQFLISFYEKMQSDKGSIPDRFSAQQFSDYHSELNMSSLELGDSALYFCASSYTWTLGDDEQFFGPGTRLTVL.

The chain uses TRBV28 and TRBJ1-2; no firm D call. CDR1 and CDR2 (germline): MDHEN, SYDVKM. Trimming shortened V by 6 bases and J by 8 bases, and 19 bases separated the two germline ends. This CDR3 is 14 amino acids long. In nucleotides, the CDR3 is TGTGCCAGCAGCCAAAAGCGGGATTTATGGGGCTACACCTTC. Translating it yields CASSQKRDLWGYTF.

The chain combines TRBV27 with TRBJ1-1; D ambiguous. V gave up 6 bases and J gave up 1 base, with 9 bases separating them. Germline CDR1 and CDR2: MNHEY and SMNVEV (reference sequence). The CDR3 length is 13 residues. In DNA form, the CDR3 reads TGTGCCAGCAGCTGGATACCGAACACTGAAGCTTTCTTT. Translated, it gives CASSWIPNTEAFF.

For this clone: Different DNA sequences within this sample yield the same CDR3. This chain joins TRBV9 and TRBJ2-1; D unclear. Germline-derived CDR1 and CDR2 are SGDLS and YYNGEE. This CDR3 region has 12 residues. The V and J ends lost 3 bases and 6 bases respectively, with 7 bases between them. The CDR3 DNA is TGTGCCAGCAGCGCACCTAGCAATGAGCAGTTCTTC. Protein product: CASSAPSNEQFF.

Regarding this clone: Distinct nucleotide sequences in the sample also encode this CDR3. CDR3 coding DNA: TGTGCCAGCAGCTTCTCCGGAAACACCATATATTTT. Translated, it gives CASSFSGNTIYF. The chain carries TRBV7-9 and TRBJ1-3; no clear D gene. Trimming left V 3 bases short and J 4 bases short, with 4 bases between. CDR1 is SEHNR and CDR2 is FQNEAQ in the germline V gene (reference sequence). The CDR3 is made up of 12 amino acids.

V gene TRBV2 combines with J gene TRBJ2-3; unclear D gene. CDR1 and CDR2 (germline): SNHLY, FYNNEI. Trimming shortened V by 6 bases and J by 4 bases, and 11 bases separated the two germline ends. The CDR3 contains 13 residues. The CDR3 spells CASRPGSPDTQYF. DNA of the CDR3: TGTGCCAGCAGGCCAGGTTCCCCAGATACGCAGTATTTT.

In DNA form, the CDR3 reads TGCAGCGTTGGAAGCGGGAGGGACTACGAGCAGTACTTC. Protein product: CSVGSGRDYEQYF. The J gene is TRBJ2-7, the V gene TRBV29-1; 10 positions match TRBD2. Looked up from germline, CDR1 is SQVTM and CDR2 is ANQGSEA. The J segment lost 3 bases and the V segment lost 4 bases, leaving 3 bases of the junction unmatched. The CDR3 runs 13 residues.

This chain connects TRBV27 to TRBJ2-5, with D perhaps matching TRBD2 (7 bases). Germline lookup yields CDR1 MNHEY and CDR2 SMNVEV (reference sequence). This CDR3 has 14 amino acids. V was shortened by 4 bases and J by 1 base, with 10 bases between the two germline ends. The DNA of the CDR3 is TGTGCCAGCAGTTGGGGGGGCCTCCAAGAGACCCAGTACTTC. Its translation is CASSWGGLQETQYF.

This clone was recorded only once. V gene TRBV4-3 combines with J gene TRBJ1-2, with a possible D match to TRBD1 (5 bases). Trimming removed 4 bases at V and 4 bases at J, with 16 bases between. This CDR3 spans 15 amino acids. Germline V CDR1 and CDR2: LGHNA, YSLEER. The CDR3: CASSPGLPGGYGYTF. The DNA of the CDR3 is TGCGCCAGCAGCCCGGGACTTCCCGGGGGCTATGGCTACACCTTC.

Here the CDR3 reads CASSQDWEDSSTDTQYF. The CDR3 coding sequence is TGCGCCAGCAGCCAAGATTGGGAGGATTCCAGCACAGATACGCAGTATTTT. V usage is TRBV4-1 and J usage is TRBJ2-3, with D possibly matching TRBD2 (6 bases). Germline CDR1 MGHRA, CDR2 YSYEKL. Trimming left V 0 bases short and J 0 bases short, with 13 bases between. The CDR3 totals 17 residues.

V usage is TRBV30 and J usage is TRBJ2-6, with a possible D match to TRBD2 (6 bases). V was pared by 0 bases and J by 1 base, with 10 bases between. Germline-derived CDR1 and CDR2 are GTSNPN and SVGIG (reference sequence). There are 16 residues in the CDR3. This CDR3 is CAWSVRRGSGANVLTF. Here the CDR3 DNA reads TGTGCCTGGAGTGTAAGGCGGGGTTCTGGGGCCAACGTCCTGACTTTC.

In the case of this clone: A read error may account for a junction end that differs from germline. The J gene is TRBJ2-6, the V gene TRBV2; D remains unclear. This CDR3 is built from 16 residues. The germline CDR1 and CDR2 sequences are SNHLY and FYNNEI. The CDR3, as DNA: TGTGCCAGCAGTAAAGCCCTTAGCTCTGGGGCCAACGTCCTGACTTTC. Residues: CASSKALSSGANVLTF.

This rearrangement joins TRBV6-5 to TRBJ2-3, with a possible D match to TRBD2 (6 bases). The CDR3 spans 15 residues. V was trimmed by 4 bases and J by 5 bases, leaving 16 bases between them. Germline CDR1 reads MNHEY; CDR2 reads SVGAGI. CDR3 in amino acids: CASSFRTGVGDTQYF. The CDR3 region has the DNA TGTGCCAGCAGTTTTCGGACGGGAGTAGGAGATACGCAGTATTTT.

The chain has TRBV27 and TRBJ2-1; 12 nucleotides agree with TRBD1. The trim removed 2 bases at V and 8 bases at J, leaving 7 bases unmatched. The CDR3 consists of 16 residues. Germline V lookup: CDR1 MNHEY, CDR2 SMNVEV (reference sequence). The CDR3 DNA follows: TGTGCCAGCAGTTTAGTGGGGACAGGGGGCTGGGATGAGCAGTTCTTC. This gives the protein CASSLVGTGGWDEQFF.